This TCR beta chain stems from a study of blood T cell repertoires in COVID-19. Using immunoSEQ multiplex PCR, the repertoire was profiled, and TCRdb retains in-frame clones only, with some absent. The sample holds about 140,000 clones, about 88% seen once. This receptor was obtained from a human donor with acute or convalescent COVID-19. The donor label of this sample is uncertain. What was sequenced was peripheral blood.

The DNA for the CDR3 is TGTGCCAGCAGTTTATTCGTAACAGGCGTCTGGACTGAAGCTTTCTTT. Residues: CASSLFVTGVWTEAFF. The J gene is TRBJ1-1, the V gene TRBV28; tentatively, D is TRBD1 (5 bases). With 1 base removed from V and 5 bases from J, the gap between germline ends came to 17 bases. The CDR3 has 16 amino acids. Per the germline V gene, CDR1 is MDHEN and CDR2 is SYDVKM.